This TCR beta chain was documented in a study of regulatory T cells in long-lasting Graves disease. Arm-PCR of CDR3 regions and iRepertoire HTBI primers were used to build TCR beta libraries. Each CDR3 protein gets one entry after TCRdb re-called the multiplex PCR reads with MiXCR. The table shows about 470,000 distinct CDR3 sequences, with around 21% occurring only once. V dropped 4 bases and J dropped 3 bases, with 10 bases sitting between them. Germline values: CDR1 MNHNS, CDR2 SASEGT. The CDR3 totals 13 residues. The study, taken as a whole, reports: Favored gene segments in persistent disease were TRBV28, TRBJ1-2 and TRBJ2-5.

As to time point: persistent/refractory GD, antithyroid drugs over 5 years with positive TRAb. RNA extracted from PBMCs served as the sequencing template. With EDTA tubes as the receptacles, roughly 9.7 milliliters of peripheral blood were drawn. This clonotype was found many times. Its antigen is undetermined. This receptor was identified in a female donor with Graves disease. The V and J genes are TRBV6-1 and TRBJ2-7; the D gene is possibly TRBD2 (6 bases). The sequenced sample was peripheral blood mononuclear cells (PBMCs), obtained when the disease was refractory, from a patient treated with antithyroid drugs. The DNA of the CDR3 is TGTGCCAGCAGTGGCCGGGACTTCTACGAGCAGTACTTC. This codes for CASSGRDFYEQYF.